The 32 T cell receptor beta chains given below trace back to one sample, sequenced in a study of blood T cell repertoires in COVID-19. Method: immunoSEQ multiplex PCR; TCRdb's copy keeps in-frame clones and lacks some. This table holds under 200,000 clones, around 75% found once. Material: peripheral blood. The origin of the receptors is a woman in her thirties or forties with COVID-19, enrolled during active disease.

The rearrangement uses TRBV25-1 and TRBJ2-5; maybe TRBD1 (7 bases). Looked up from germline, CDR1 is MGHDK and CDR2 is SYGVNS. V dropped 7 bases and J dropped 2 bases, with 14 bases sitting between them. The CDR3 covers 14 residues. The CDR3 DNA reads TGTGCCAGCACCAGACCAGGGGGGCAAGAGACCCAGTACTTC. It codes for CASTRPGGQETQYF. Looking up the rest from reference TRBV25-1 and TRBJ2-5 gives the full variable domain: EADIYQTPRYLVIGTGKKITLECSQTMGHDKMYWYQQDPGMELHLIHYSYGVNSTEKGDLSSESTVSRIRTEHFPLTLESARPSHTSQYLCASTRPGGQETQYFGPGTRLLVL.

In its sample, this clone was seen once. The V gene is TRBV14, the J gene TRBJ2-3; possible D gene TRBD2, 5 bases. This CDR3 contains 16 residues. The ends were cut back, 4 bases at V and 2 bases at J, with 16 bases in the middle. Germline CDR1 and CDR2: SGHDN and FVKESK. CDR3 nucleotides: TGTGCCAGCAGCCTCATGCCCGGACTCTTCACAGATACGCAGTATTTT. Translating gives CASSLMPGLFTDTQYF.

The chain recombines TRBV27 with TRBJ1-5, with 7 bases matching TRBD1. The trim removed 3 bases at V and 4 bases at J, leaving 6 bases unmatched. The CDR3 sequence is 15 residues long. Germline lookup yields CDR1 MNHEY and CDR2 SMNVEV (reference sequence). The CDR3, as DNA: TGTGCCAGCAGTTTTGGGACAGCCGTTAATCAGCCCCAGCATTTT. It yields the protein CASSFGTAVNQPQHF.

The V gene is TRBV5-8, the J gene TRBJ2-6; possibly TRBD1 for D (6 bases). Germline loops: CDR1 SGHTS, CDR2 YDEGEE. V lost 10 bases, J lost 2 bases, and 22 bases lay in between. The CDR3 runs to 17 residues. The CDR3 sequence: CASSPLQGLPGANVLTF. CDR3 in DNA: TGTGCCTCCTCTCCTCTACAGGGTTTACCTGGGGCCAACGTCCTGACTTTC.

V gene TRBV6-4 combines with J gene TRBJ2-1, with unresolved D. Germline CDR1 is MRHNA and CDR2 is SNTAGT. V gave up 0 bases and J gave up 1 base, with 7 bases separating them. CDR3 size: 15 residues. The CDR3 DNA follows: TGTGCCAGCAGTGACTCGTACGGGTCCTACAATGAGCAGTTCTTC. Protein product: CASSDSYGSYNEQFF.

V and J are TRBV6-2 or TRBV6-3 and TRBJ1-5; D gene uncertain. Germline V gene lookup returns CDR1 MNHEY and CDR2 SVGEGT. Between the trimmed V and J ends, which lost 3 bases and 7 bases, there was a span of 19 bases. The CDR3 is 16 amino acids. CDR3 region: CASSYSAGPLGQPQHF. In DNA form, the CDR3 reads TGTGCCAGCAGTTATTCGGCAGGCCCTTTAGGACAGCCCCAGCATTTT.

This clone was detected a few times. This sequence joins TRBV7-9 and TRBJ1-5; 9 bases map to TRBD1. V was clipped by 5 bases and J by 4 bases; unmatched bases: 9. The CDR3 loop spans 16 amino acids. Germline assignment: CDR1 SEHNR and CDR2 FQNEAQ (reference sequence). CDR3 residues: CASSPQGTGNNQPQHF. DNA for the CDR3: TGTGCCAGCAGCCCCCAAGGGACAGGGAATAATCAGCCCCAGCATTTT.

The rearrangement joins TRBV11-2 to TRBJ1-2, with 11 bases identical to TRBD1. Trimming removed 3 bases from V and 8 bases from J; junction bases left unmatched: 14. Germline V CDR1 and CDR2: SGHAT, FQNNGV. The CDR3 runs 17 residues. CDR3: CASSLYRTGGSSEGYTF. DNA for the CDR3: TGTGCCAGCAGCTTGTACAGGACAGGGGGCTCCAGCGAGGGCTACACCTTC.

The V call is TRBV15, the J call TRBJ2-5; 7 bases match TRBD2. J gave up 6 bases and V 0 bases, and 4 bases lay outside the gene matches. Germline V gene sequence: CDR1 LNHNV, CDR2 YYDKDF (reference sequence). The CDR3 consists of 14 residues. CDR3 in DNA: TGTGCCACCAGCAGAGATACTAGCGCAAAGACCCAGTACTTC. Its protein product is CATSRDTSAKTQYF.

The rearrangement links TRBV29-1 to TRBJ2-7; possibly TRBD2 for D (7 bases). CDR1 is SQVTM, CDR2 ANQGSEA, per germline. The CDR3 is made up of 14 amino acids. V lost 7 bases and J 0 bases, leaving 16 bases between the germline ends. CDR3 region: CSARGGVNSYEQYF. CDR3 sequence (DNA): TGCAGCGCGAGGGGGGGAGTCAACTCCTACGAGCAGTACTTC.

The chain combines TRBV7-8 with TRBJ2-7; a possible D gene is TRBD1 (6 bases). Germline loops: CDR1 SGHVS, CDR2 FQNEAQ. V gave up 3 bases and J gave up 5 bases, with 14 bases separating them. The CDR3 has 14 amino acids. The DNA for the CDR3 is TGTGCCAGCAGCTTTGGGAACAGGGTACACGAGCAGTACTTC. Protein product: CASSFGNRVHEQYF.

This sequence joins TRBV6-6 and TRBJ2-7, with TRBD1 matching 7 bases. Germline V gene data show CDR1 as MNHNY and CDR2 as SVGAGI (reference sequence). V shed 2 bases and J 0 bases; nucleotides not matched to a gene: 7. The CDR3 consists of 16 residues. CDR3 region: CASSYRPGQTSYEQYF. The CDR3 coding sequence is TGTGCCAGCAGTTACCGACCGGGACAGACCTCCTACGAGCAGTACTTC.

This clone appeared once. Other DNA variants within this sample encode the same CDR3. The CDR3 here is CASRTVNTEAFF. The DNA of the CDR3 is TGTGCCAGCAGAACAGTGAACACTGAAGCTTTCTTT. This chain connects TRBV6-5 to TRBJ1-1; D is unresolved. The CDR3 contains 12 residues. Germline CDR1 is MNHEY and CDR2 is SVGAGI. Trimming left V 6 bases short and J 0 bases short, with 5 bases between.

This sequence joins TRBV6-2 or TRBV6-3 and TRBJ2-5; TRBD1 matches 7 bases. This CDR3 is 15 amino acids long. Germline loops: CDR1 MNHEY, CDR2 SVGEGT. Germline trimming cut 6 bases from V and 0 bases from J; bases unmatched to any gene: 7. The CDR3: CASSPQDRYQETQYF. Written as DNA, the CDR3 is TGTGCCAGCAGCCCTCAGGACAGGTACCAAGAGACCCAGTACTTC.

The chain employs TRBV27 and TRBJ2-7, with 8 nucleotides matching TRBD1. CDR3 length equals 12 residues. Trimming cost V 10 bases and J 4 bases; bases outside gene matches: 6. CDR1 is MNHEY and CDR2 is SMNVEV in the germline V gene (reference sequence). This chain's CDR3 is CATATGGYEQYF. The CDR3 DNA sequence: TGTGCCACCGCAACAGGGGGTTACGAGCAGTACTTC.

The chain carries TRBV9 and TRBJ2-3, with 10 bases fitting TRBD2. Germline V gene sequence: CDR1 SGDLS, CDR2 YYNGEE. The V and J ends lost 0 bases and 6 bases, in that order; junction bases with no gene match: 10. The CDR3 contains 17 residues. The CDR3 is CASSVGLAGSRLDTQYF. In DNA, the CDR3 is TGTGCCAGCAGCGTAGGACTAGCGGGCTCTAGGTTGGATACGCAGTATTTT.

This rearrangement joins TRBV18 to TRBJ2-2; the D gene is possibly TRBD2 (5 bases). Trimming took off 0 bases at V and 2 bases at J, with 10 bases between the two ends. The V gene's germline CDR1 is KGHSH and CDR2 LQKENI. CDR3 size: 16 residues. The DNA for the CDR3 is TGTGCCAGCTCACCACCAGCCAGACTAAACACCGGGGAGCTGTTTTTT. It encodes CASSPPARLNTGELFF.

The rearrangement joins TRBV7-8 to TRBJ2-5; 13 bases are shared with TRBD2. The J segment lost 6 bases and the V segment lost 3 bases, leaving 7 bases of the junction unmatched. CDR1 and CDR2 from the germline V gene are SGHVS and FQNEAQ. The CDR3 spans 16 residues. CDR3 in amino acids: CASSFAGTSGVKTQYF. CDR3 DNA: TGTGCCAGCAGCTTCGCCGGGACTAGCGGGGTAAAGACCCAGTACTTC.

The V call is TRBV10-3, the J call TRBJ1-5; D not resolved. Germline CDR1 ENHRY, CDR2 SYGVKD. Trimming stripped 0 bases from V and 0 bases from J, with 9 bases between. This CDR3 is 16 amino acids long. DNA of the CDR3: TGTGCCATCAGTGAGTCGAAGGGAGATAGCAATCAGCCCCAGCATTTT. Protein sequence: CAISESKGDSNQPQHF.

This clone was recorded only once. The CDR3 sequence is CASSDPAGRTDTQYF. The CDR3 DNA follows: TGTGCCAGCAGTGACCCAGCGGGGCGCACAGATACGCAGTATTTT. J is TRBJ2-3 and V is TRBV6-1, with 7 bases matching TRBD2. The germline V gene encodes CDR1 MNHNS and CDR2 SASEGT. V shed 3 bases, J shed 1 base, and the junction held 4 bases outside the gene matches. The CDR3 spans 15 residues.

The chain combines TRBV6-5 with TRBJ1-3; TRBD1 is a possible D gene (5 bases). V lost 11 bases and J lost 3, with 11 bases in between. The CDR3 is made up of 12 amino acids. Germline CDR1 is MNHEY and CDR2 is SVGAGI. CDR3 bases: TGTGCCGCTCAGGGTAATGGAAACACCATATATTTT. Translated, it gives CAAQGNGNTIYF.

CDR3 sequence: CASSRLQENTGELFF. The CDR3 DNA follows: TGTGCCAGTAGTCGCTTGCAGGAGAACACCGGGGAGCTGTTTTTT. The genes are TRBV19 and TRBJ2-2; no firm D call. The CDR3 loop spans 15 amino acids. Germline lookup yields CDR1 LNHDA and CDR2 SQIVND (reference sequence). V lost 5 bases and J 1 base, leaving 11 bases between the germline ends.

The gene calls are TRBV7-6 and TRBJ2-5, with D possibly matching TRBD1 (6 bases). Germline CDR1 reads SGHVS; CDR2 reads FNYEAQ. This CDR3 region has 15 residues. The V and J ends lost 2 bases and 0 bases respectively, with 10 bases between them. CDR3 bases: TGTGCCAGCAGCTTATTGACAGGCTACCAAGAGACCCAGTACTTC. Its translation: CASSLLTGYQETQYF.

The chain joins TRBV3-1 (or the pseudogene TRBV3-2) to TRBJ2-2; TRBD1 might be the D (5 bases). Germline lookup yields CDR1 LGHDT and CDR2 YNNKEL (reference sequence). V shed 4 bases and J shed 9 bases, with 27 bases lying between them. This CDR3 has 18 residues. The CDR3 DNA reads TGTGCCAGCAGCCCCACCTCAGGAGTATCCTGGCAGGGTAGGGAGCTGTTTTTT. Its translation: CASSPTSGVSWQGRELFF.

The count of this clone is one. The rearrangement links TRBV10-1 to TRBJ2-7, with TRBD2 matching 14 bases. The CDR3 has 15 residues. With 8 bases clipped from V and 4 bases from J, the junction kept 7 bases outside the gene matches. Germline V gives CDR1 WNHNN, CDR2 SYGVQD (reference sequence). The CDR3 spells CASSPGLAGAYEQYF. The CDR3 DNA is TGCGCCAGCTCGCCGGGACTAGCGGGAGCATACGAGCAGTACTTC.

The CDR3 reads CASSLVATSGGGTQETQYF. In nucleotides, the CDR3 is TGTGCCAGCAGCTTAGTGGCGACTAGCGGGGGCGGGACCCAAGAGACCCAGTACTTC. V is TRBV7-2 and J is TRBJ2-5; 12 bases map to TRBD2. Germline CDR1 reads SGHTA; CDR2 reads FQGNSA. The CDR3 length is 19 residues. V trimming: 1 base; J trimming: 1 base; junction bases outside the gene matches: 10.

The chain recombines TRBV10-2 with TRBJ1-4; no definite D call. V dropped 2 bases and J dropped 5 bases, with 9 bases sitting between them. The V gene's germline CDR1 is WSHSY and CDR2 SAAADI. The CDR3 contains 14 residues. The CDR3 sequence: CASSETAINEKLFF. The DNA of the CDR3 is TGCGCCAGCAGTGAGACAGCAATCAATGAAAAACTGTTTTTT.

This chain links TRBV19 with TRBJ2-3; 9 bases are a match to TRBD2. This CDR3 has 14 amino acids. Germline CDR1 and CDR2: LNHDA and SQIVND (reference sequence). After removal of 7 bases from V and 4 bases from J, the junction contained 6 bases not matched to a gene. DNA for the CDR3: TGTGCCAGTATGCTTAGCGGGGGTGCAGATACGCAGTATTTT. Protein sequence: CASMLSGGADTQYF.

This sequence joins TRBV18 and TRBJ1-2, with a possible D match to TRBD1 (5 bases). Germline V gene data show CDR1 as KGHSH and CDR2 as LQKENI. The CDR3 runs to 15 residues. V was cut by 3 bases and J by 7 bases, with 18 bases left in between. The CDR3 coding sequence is TGTGCCAGCTCACCCGCCACAGGCCCATGGGGTGGCTACACCTTC. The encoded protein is CASSPATGPWGGYTF.

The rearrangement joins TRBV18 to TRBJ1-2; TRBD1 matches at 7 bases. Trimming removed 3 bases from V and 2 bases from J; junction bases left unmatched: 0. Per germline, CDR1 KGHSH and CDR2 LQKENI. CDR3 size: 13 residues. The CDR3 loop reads CASSPGQNYGYTF. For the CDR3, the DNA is TGTGCCAGCTCACCGGGACAGAACTATGGCTACACCTTC.

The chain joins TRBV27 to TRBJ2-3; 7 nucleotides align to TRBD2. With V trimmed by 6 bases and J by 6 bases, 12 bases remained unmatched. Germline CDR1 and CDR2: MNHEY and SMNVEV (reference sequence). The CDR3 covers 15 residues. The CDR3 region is CASRRPGTTDDTQYF. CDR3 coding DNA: TGTGCCAGCAGGCGACCCGGGACTACAGACGATACGCAGTATTTT.

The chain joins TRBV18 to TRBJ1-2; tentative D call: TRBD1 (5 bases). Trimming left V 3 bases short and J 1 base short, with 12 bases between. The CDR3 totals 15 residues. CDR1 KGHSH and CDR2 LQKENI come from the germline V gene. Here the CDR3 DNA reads TGTGCCAGCTCACCCGCGCGGGACGTTAACTATGGCTACACCTTC. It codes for CASSPARDVNYGYTF.